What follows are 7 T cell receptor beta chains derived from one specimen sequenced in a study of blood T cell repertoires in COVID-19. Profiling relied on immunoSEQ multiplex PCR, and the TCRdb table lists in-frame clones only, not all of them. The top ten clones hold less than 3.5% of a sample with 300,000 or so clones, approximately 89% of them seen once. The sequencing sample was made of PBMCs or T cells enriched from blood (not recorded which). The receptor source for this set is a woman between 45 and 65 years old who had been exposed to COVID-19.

CDR3 sequence (DNA): TGTGCCAGCAGTGAAGGACAGAGGAATGAAAAACTGTTTTTT. Protein product: CASSEGQRNEKLFF. This chain uses TRBV2 with TRBJ1-4; perhaps TRBD1 as D (5 bases). The germline gives CDR1 SNHLY, CDR2 FYNNEI. The V and J ends lost 1 base and 5 bases respectively, with 8 bases between them. The CDR3 sequence is 14 residues long.

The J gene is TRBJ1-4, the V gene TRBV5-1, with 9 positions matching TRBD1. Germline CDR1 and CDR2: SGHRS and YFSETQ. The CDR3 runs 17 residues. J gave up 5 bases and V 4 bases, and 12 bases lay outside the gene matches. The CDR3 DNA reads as TGCGCCAGCAGCGAGACCCTTCCGGGACAGGGAAATGAAAAACTGTTTTTT. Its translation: CASSETLPGQGNEKLFF. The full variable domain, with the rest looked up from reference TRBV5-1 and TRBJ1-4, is KAGVTQTPRYLIKTRGQQVTLSCSPISGHRSVSWYQQTPGQGLQFLFEYFSETQRNKGNFPGRFSGRQFSNSRSEMNVSTLELGDSALYLCASSETLPGQGNEKLFFGSGTQLSVL.

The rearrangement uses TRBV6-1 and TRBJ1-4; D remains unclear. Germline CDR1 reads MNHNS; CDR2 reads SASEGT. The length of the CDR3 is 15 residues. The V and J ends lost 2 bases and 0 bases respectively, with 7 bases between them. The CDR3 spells CASSESRPTNEKLFF. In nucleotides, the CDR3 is TGTGCCAGCAGTGAATCCCGTCCAACTAATGAAAAACTGTTTTTT.

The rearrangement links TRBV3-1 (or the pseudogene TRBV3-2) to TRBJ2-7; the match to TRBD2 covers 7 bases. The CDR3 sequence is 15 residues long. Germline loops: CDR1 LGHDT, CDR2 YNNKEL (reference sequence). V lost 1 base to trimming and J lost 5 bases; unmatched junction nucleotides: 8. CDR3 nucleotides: TGTGCCAGCAGCCAAGTCCTGCGGGGGAGCCACGAGCAGTACTTC. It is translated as CASSQVLRGSHEQYF.

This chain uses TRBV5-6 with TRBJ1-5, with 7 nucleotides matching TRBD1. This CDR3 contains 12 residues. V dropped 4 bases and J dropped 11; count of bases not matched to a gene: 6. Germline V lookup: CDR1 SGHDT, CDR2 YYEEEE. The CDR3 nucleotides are TGTGCCAGCAGCGCGTTACAGGGGTCCCAGCATTTT. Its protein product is CASSALQGSQHF.

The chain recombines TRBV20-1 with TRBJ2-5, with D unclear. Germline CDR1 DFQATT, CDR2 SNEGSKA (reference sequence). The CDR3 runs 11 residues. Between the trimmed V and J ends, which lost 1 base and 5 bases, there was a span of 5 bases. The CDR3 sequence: CSARAAETQYF. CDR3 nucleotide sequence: TGCAGTGCTAGAGCCGCGGAGACCCAGTACTTC.

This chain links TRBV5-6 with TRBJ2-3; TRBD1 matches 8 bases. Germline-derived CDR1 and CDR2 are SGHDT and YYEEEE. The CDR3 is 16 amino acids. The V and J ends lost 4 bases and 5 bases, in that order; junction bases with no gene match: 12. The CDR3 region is CASSAIGQGTGDTQYF. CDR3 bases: TGTGCCAGCAGCGCAATCGGACAGGGCACAGGAGATACGCAGTATTTT.